This T cell receptor (beta chain) was found in a study of blood T cell repertoires in COVID-19. Trimming left V 3 bases short and J 1 base short, with 8 bases between. Looked up from germline, CDR1 is SGHTS and CDR2 is YDEGEE. The CDR3 has 14 residues. Sequencing was performed with immunoSEQ multiplex PCR; in TCRdb, only in-frame clones are kept and a portion is missing. In the table there are under 450,000 clones, more than 70% of which are singletons. Sequencing used peripheral blood. The chain has TRBV5-8 and TRBJ1-5; D call uncertain. The clonotype originates from a woman aged 45-59 years with COVID-19, enrolled during active disease. DNA of the CDR3: TGTGCCAGCAGCTCCCCGGGAAGCAATCAGCCCCAGCATTTT. Amino acid sequence: CASSSPGSNQPQHF.